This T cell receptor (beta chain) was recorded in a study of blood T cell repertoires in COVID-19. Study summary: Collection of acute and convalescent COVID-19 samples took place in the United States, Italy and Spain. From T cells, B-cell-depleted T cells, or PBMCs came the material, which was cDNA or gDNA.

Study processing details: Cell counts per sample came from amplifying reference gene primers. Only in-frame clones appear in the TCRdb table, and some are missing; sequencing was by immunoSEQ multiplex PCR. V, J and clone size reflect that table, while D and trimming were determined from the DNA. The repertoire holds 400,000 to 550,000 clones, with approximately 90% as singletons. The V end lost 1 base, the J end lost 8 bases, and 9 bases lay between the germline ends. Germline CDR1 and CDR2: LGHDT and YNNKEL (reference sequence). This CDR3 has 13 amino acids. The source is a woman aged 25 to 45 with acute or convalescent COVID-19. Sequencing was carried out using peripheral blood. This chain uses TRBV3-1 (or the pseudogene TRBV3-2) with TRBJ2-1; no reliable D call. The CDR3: CASSQGARDEQFF. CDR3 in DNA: TGTGCCAGCAGCCAAGGTGCCCGGGATGAGCAGTTCTTC.